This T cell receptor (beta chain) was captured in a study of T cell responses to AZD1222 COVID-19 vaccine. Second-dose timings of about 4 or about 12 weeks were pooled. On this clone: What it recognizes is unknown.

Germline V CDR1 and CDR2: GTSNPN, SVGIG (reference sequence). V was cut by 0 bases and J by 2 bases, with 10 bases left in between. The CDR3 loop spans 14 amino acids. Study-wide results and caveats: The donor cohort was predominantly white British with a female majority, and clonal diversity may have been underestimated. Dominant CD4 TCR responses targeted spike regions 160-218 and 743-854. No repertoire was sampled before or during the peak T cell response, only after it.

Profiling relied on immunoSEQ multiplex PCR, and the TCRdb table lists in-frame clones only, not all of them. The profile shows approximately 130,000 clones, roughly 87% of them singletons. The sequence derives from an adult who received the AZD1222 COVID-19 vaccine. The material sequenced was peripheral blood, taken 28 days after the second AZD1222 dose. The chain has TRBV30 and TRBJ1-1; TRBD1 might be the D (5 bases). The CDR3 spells CAWSVGTINTEAFF. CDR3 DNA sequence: TGTGCCTGGAGTGTGGGGACCATTAACACTGAAGCTTTCTTT.